What follows are 26 T cell receptor beta chains derived from one specimen sequenced in a study of vaccination and CD4 T cells after COVID-19. No antigen has been assigned to these receptors. The Oncomine TCR Beta short-read assay generated sequence data from the DNA of cultured CD4+ T cells. TCRdb analysed the PCR reads with MiXCR anew, one entry per CDR3 protein. The sample lists 17,000 or so distinct CDR3 sequences; less than 50% were seen once. Documented treatment: roughly 11-day PBMC culture with coronavirus spike peptide pools or control peptides (ViraFEST assay). Sequencing used CD4+ T cells from blood, cultured in vitro, obtained before SARS-CoV-2 vaccination. Receptor source: a human donor who had recovered from COVID-19.

This clonotype was seen a handful of times. The rearrangement uses TRBV6-1 and TRBJ1-2, with TRBD1 as a possible D gene (5 bases). This CDR3 spans 15 amino acids. Trimming shortened V by 6 bases and J by 1 base, and 15 bases separated the two germline ends. Germline CDR1 is MNHNS and CDR2 is SASEGT. The CDR3 reads CASSRGQGYNYGYTF. In DNA, the CDR3 is TGTGCCAGCAGCCGCGGCCAGGGATATAACTATGGCTACACCTTC.

V is TRBV19 and J is TRBJ2-2; 14 bases align to TRBD2. The CDR3 has 17 residues. Germline loops: CDR1 LNHDA, CDR2 SQIVND (reference sequence). Losses at the gene ends were 5 bases for V and 7 bases for J; bases not matched to a gene: 9. The CDR3 is CASSPPGLAGVIGELFF. CDR3 nucleotide sequence: TGTGCCAGTAGTCCGCCGGGACTAGCGGGGGTAATCGGGGAGCTGTTTTTT.

This clonotype turned up a few times. This chain joins TRBV28 and TRBJ1-2; 8 bases are a match to TRBD1. The V gene end was trimmed by 3 bases and the J gene end by 5 bases; junction bases not matched to a gene: 14. Germline lookup yields CDR1 MDHEN and CDR2 SYDVKM. There are 17 residues in the CDR3. CDR3 sequence: CASSFGGGAGGFYGYTF. In nucleotides, the CDR3 is TGTGCCAGCAGTTTCGGAGGTGGGGCAGGGGGCTTTTATGGCTACACCTTC.

This clonotype was detected only a few times. This rearrangement joins TRBV23-1 to TRBJ1-2; D is perhaps TRBD1 (5 bases). TRBV23-1 is placed among ORFs of uncertain function. CDR3 size: 15 residues. Trimming took off 3 bases at V and 2 bases at J, with 13 bases between the two ends. CDR3 nucleotide sequence: TGCGCCAGCAGTCAGGGTCCGGAGGGGAACTATGGCTACACCTTC. Its protein product is CASSQGPEGNYGYTF.

V and J are TRBV11-2 and TRBJ2-7, with 8 positions matching TRBD1. The germline CDR1 and CDR2 sequences are SGHAT and FQNNGV. The J segment lost 2 bases and the V segment lost 5 bases, leaving 14 bases of the junction unmatched. CDR3 length equals 17 residues. The CDR3 loop is CASSDGQGKGWPYEQYF. The CDR3 bases are TGTGCCAGCAGCGACGGACAGGGAAAAGGATGGCCCTACGAGCAGTACTTC.

In this sample, this clonotype turned up a few times. This chain uses TRBV6-1 with TRBJ2-7, with 8 bases matching TRBD1. CDR3 length: 15 amino acids. V lost 6 bases and J lost 1; bases outside the gene matches: 8. The germline V gene encodes CDR1 MNHNS and CDR2 SASEGT. The CDR3 here is CASRERDRQSYEQYF. The CDR3 region has the DNA TGTGCCAGCAGAGAGAGGGACAGGCAATCCTACGAGCAGTACTTC.

This clonotype was observed a handful of times. This sequence joins TRBV10-2 and TRBJ1-5, with TRBD1 as a possible D gene (6 bases). With 4 bases removed from V and 5 bases from J, the gap between germline ends came to 15 bases. The CDR3 is made up of 15 amino acids. From germline, CDR1 is WSHSY and CDR2 SAAADI. CDR3 sequence: CASSGIGQIDQPQHF. CDR3 bases: TGCGCCAGCAGTGGGATCGGACAGATTGATCAGCCCCAGCATTTT.

This chain uses TRBV6-2 or TRBV6-3 with TRBJ1-2, with TRBD1 matching 7 bases. V shed 5 bases, J shed 3 bases, and the junction held 9 bases outside the gene matches. Germline V lookup: CDR1 MNHEY, CDR2 SVGEGT. The CDR3 runs to 15 residues. The CDR3 DNA reads as TGTGCCAGCAGTAGCCCAGGGGGAACGGACTATGGCTACACCTTC. Translated, it gives CASSSPGGTDYGYTF.

The chain joins TRBV11-3 to TRBJ2-7; D tentatively reads TRBD1 or TRBD2 (5 bases each). The CDR3 sequence is 14 residues long. Germline CDR1 and CDR2: SGHNT and YENEEA. V lost 5 bases to trimming and J lost 4 bases, with 15 bases between them. The chain's CDR3 is CASSPSPGRYEQYF. CDR3 nucleotide sequence: TGTGCCAGCAGCCCCAGTCCGGGGCGGTACGAGCAGTACTTC.

This clonotype was found a few times. The chain carries TRBV7-2 and TRBJ2-2; no clear D. The CDR3 loop spans 16 amino acids. Germline-derived CDR1 and CDR2 are SGHTA and FQGNSA. The V gene lost 5 bases and the J gene lost 7 bases, with 20 bases spanning the gap. The CDR3, as DNA: TGTGCCAGCAGCCCAAATCGGGCAGGTGGTGGCGGGGAGCTGTTTTTT. Translation: CASSPNRAGGGGELFF.

This clonotype was found a few times. The chain has TRBV24-1 and TRBJ2-7; 7 nucleotides line up with TRBD1. Germline loops: CDR1 KGHDR, CDR2 SFDVKD. The CDR3 sequence is 16 residues long. With V trimmed by 9 bases and J by 6 bases, 19 bases remained unmatched. The CDR3 DNA sequence: TGTGCCACCCGTTTCGTCGGACGCCCCAACAGGGGCGAGCAGTACTTC. Translation: CATRFVGRPNRGEQYF.

V and J are TRBV6-1 and TRBJ2-3; D perhaps matches TRBD2 (6 bases). Germline values: CDR1 MNHNS, CDR2 SASEGT. The CDR3 totals 16 residues. V was clipped by 7 bases and J by 1 base, with 18 bases between them. The CDR3 DNA sequence: TGTGCCAGCATCAACCGGGGGACGGGAGGCACAGATACGCAGTATTTT. This sequence encodes CASINRGTGGTDTQYF.

The genes are TRBV15 and TRBJ1-1; D is uncertain. The germline gives CDR1 LNHNV, CDR2 YYDKDF (reference sequence). Trimming left V 1 base short and J 7 bases short, with 19 bases between. This CDR3 is 16 amino acids long. The CDR3 nucleotides read TGTGCCACCAGCAGAGGTGGGGTCCAAAAAACCGGTGAAGCTTTCTTT. The encoded protein is CATSRGGVQKTGEAFF.

This clonotype is a singleton in its sample. The V and J genes are TRBV5-5 and TRBJ1-5; D remains unclear. The CDR3 is made up of 14 amino acids. Trimming left V 1 base short and J 0 bases short, with 5 bases between. Germline loops: CDR1 SGHKS, CDR2 YYEKEE (reference sequence). DNA of the CDR3: TGTGCCAGCAGCTTGCAGTTTAGCAATCAGCCCCAGCATTTT. Protein product: CASSLQFSNQPQHF.

In this sample, this clonotype turned up once. The CDR3 coding sequence is TGCAGTGCTCACAGGGGTCGTGGCTATGGCTACACCTTC. Translated, it gives CSAHRGRGYGYTF. V usage is TRBV20-1 and J usage is TRBJ1-2; 7 nucleotides line up with TRBD1. This CDR3 region has 13 residues. Germline CDR1 DFQATT, CDR2 SNEGSKA (reference sequence). With 5 bases clipped from V and 4 bases from J, the junction kept 7 bases outside the gene matches.

This chain links TRBV29-1 with TRBJ2-5, with D unclear. CDR1 SQVTM and CDR2 ANQGSEA come from the germline V gene. This CDR3 spans 13 amino acids. V lost 1 base to trimming and J lost 2 bases, with 8 bases between them. DNA of the CDR3: TGCAGCGTTGAAGGAGTAGGTCAAGAGACCCAGTACTTC. Its protein product is CSVEGVGQETQYF. Based on the CDR3 plus reference TRBV29-1 and TRBJ2-5, the full variable domain is SAVISQKPSRDICQRGTSLTIQCQVDSQVTMMFWYRQQPGQSLTLIATANQGSEATYESGFVIDKFPISRPNLTFSTLTVSNMSPEDSSIYLCSVEGVGQETQYFGPGTRLLVL.

The table lists this clonotype with a few counts. CDR3 sequence reads: CAIKEGGASNQPQHF. The CDR3 nucleotides are TGTGCCATCAAAGAAGGAGGGGCTAGCAATCAGCCCCAGCATTTT. This chain connects TRBV10-3 to TRBJ1-5; TRBD1 might be the D (5 bases). V lost 7 bases to trimming and J lost 0 bases, with 13 bases between them. CDR1 and CDR2 from the germline V gene are ENHRY and SYGVKD. This CDR3 is built from 15 residues.

V and J are TRBV7-9 and TRBJ1-1, with TRBD1 identical over 7 bases. The germline CDR1 and CDR2 sequences are SEHNR and FQNEAQ (reference sequence). Trimming removed 5 bases from V and 1 base from J; junction bases left unmatched: 10. CDR3 length: 16 amino acids. Written as DNA, the CDR3 is TGTGCCAGCAGCCCTTCGGACAGGACCGCGAACACTGAAGCTTTCTTT. Its protein is CASSPSDRTANTEAFF.

By sample share, this clonotype is medium-sized (0.01 to 0.1%). The chain employs TRBV6-2 or TRBV6-3 and TRBJ2-5, with a weak D call TRBD2 (5 bases). V lost 8 bases, J lost 3 bases, and 13 bases lay in between. Germline loops: CDR1 MNHEY, CDR2 SVGEGT. The CDR3 has 13 residues. In nucleotides, the CDR3 is TGTGCCAGCCGAACTTGGGGAGAAGAGACCCAGTACTTC. Its protein is CASRTWGEETQYF.

The chain uses TRBV25-1 and TRBJ2-5, with 9 nucleotides matching TRBD1. Germline V gives CDR1 MGHDK, CDR2 SYGVNS. Losses at the gene ends were 6 bases for V and 5 bases for J; bases not matched to a gene: 10. The CDR3 extends over 15 amino acids. The CDR3 protein is CASRTTGTGSETQYF. Here the CDR3 DNA reads TGTGCCAGCAGGACCACCGGGACAGGGTCCGAGACCCAGTACTTC.

The CDR3 coding sequence is TGTGCCAGCAGCTTAGCCGGGACTAGCGACTACGAGCAGTACTTC. This gives the protein CASSLAGTSDYEQYF. This chain connects TRBV11-3 to TRBJ2-7; 10 nucleotides align to TRBD2. J gave up 3 bases and V 1 base, and 3 bases lay outside the gene matches. This CDR3 region has 15 residues. CDR1 and CDR2 (germline): SGHNT, YENEEA.

This sequence joins TRBV18 and TRBJ1-2; tentatively, D is TRBD1 (6 bases). The CDR3 consists of 12 residues. V lost 4 bases, J lost 4 bases, and 7 bases lay in between. Germline lookup yields CDR1 KGHSH and CDR2 LQKENI. CDR3 in amino acids: CASSRQVYGYTF. CDR3 coding DNA: TGTGCCAGCTCACGACAGGTCTATGGCTACACCTTC.

The rearrangement links TRBV18 to TRBJ2-7; D unclear. Between the trimmed V and J ends, which lost 5 bases and 1 base, there was a span of 6 bases. Germline loops: CDR1 KGHSH, CDR2 LQKENI. This CDR3 contains 12 residues. CDR3 sequence reads: CASSVSSYEQYF. The CDR3 DNA is TGTGCCAGCTCAGTCAGTTCCTACGAGCAGTACTTC.

The chain joins TRBV25-1 to TRBJ2-1; TRBD2 aligns across 7 bases. The junction had 8 bases not matched to a gene; V was cut back by 8 bases and J by 4 bases. This CDR3 region has 14 residues. CDR1 is MGHDK, CDR2 SYGVNS, per germline. For the CDR3, the DNA is TGTGCCAGCTCATTAGCGGGCCAGTACAATGAGCAGTTCTTC. Its translation is CASSLAGQYNEQFF.

The chain combines TRBV27 with TRBJ1-5; 8 nucleotides align to TRBD1. V shed 2 bases, J shed 6 bases, and the junction held 12 bases outside the gene matches. The CDR3 extends over 17 amino acids. Germline V CDR1 and CDR2: MNHEY, SMNVEV (reference sequence). CDR3 bases: TGTGCCAGCAGTTTAAGGGGTAGACAGGGGTCCAGTCAGCCCCAGCATTTT. This codes for CASSLRGRQGSSQPQHF.

The V gene is TRBV2, the J gene TRBJ2-3, with D perhaps TRBD2 (6 bases). The ends were cut back, 7 bases at V and 4 bases at J, with 9 bases in the middle. CDR1 is SNHLY and CDR2 is FYNNEI in the germline V gene. The CDR3 contains 12 residues. The CDR3 nucleotides are TGTGCCAGCACCACGGGGGCAGATACGCAGTATTTT. Protein product: CASTTGADTQYF.